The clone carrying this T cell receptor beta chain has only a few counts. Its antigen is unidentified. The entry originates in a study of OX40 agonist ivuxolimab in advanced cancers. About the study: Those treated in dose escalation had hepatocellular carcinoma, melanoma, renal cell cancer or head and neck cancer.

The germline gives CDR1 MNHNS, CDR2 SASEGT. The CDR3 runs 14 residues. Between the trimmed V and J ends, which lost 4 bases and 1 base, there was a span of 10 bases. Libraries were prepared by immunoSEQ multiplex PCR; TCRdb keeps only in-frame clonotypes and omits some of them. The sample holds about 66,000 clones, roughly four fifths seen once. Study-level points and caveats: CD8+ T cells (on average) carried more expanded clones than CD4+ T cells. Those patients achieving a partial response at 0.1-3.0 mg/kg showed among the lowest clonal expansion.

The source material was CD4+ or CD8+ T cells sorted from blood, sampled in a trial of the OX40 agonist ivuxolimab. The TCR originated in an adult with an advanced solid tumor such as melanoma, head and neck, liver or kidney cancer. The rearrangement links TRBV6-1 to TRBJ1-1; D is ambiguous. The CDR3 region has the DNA TGTGCCAGCAGTGCGGAGGTGAGGAACACTGAAGCTTTCTTT. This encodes CASSAEVRNTEAFF.